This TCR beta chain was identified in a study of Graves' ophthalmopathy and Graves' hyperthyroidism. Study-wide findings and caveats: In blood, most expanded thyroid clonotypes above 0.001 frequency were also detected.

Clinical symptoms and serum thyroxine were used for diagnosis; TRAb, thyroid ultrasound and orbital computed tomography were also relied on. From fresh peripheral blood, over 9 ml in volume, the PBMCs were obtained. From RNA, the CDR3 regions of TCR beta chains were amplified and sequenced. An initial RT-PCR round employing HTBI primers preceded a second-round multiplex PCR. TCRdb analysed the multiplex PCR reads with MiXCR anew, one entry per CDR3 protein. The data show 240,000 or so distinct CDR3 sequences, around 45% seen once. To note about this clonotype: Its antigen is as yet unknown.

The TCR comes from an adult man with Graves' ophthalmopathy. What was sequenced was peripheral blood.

CDR3 sequence (DNA): TGTGCCTGGAACGGAAACTCTGGAAACACCATATATTTT. Translating gives CAWNGNSGNTIYF. The chain couples TRBV25-1 to TRBJ1-3; D gene ambiguous. CDR3 size: 13 residues. The germline gives CDR1 MGHDK, CDR2 SYGVNS. Trimming took off 11 bases at V and 0 bases at J, with 11 bases between the two ends.